The text below deals with one T cell receptor beta chain. This clonotype was detected a few times. Which antigen it targets is not known. Base-call qualities are not available, and no considerably larger clone is one nucleotide away. The data were obtained in a study of vaccination and CD4 T cells after COVID-19 (dated by TCRdb to between 2021 and 2024). In the study overall: Every convalescent patient had a positive nasal swab PCR test for SARS-CoV-2, with mild disease in about nine patients and severe disease in one. Two doses of either the Pfizer-BioNTech BNT162b2 vaccine (n=8) or the Moderna mRNA-1273 vaccine (n=2) were administered to participants. The time from the second vaccine dose to post-vaccine blood sampling had a median of 72 days and ranged from roughly 13 to 241 days. The cultures were stimulated with overlapping spike peptide pools from SARS-CoV-2 and from the common cold coronaviruses HCoV-NL63, HCoV-OC43 and HCoV-229E. Six males and four females were included in the convalescent cohort, with two Hispanic individuals, seven Caucasians, two Asians and one multiracial person represented. Post-COVID blood samples from convalescent patients were collected a median of around 100 days after diagnosis, with a range of about 35 to 180 days. In around ten COVID-19 convalescent patients and 4 infection-naive healthy vaccine recipients, the spike-specific CD4+ TCR repertoire before mRNA vaccination was compared with the repertoire after mRNA vaccination. In control cultures, a CEFX viral epitope pool was used as positive control, an HIV-1 Nef peptide pool was used as negative control, or no peptide was added. Overall results and qualifications from the work: Although the median number of SARS-CoV-2-reactive clonotypes went up from around 20 after infection to 30 to 45 after vaccination, the increase was not significant. Of the vaccine-specific clones in convalescent patients, 304 of 307, or nearly all, reacted only to SARS-CoV-2 spike and did not cross-react with common cold coronaviruses. The number of convalescent patients in the study was relatively small, and the study did not examine early timepoints following natural infection. Among convalescent patients, a median about 86% of the SARS-CoV-2-reactive clones seen after vaccination appeared only after vaccination, which suggests priming specific to the vaccine.

The germline V and J ends show losses of 5 bases and 3 bases respectively, and no gene match explains 3 bases of the junction. The germline V gene encodes CDR1 MNHNS and CDR2 SASEGT. The CDR3 has 13 amino acids, counting the end cysteine and phenylalanine. The entry retains the CDR3 DNA only, 39 bases that are in frame from base 1. The treatment or condition label on this specimen signifies: roughly ten-day PBMC culture with coronavirus spike peptide pools or control peptides (ViraFEST assay). The study used the ViraFEST assay, which expanded antigen-specific T cells with peptide pools and then identified expanded clonotypes by TCR sequencing. The positive SARS-CoV-2 PCR tests of the convalescent patients were dated from March to December 2020, before the Alpha, Beta and Delta variants emerged in the United States. Each well held two million PBMCs cultured with around 10 ug/ml peptide pools in IMDM containing 5% human AB serum and 7.5 to 10 IU/ml IL-2. Half of the culture medium was replaced with fresh IL-2-containing medium on days 3 and 7. After 10 days of culture, CD4+ T cells were isolated by negative selection using the EasySep CD4+ T cell isolation kit. PBMCs were separated from whole blood using Ficoll-Paque Plus gradient centrifugation and then either used fresh or cryopreserved at -140C. In general, triplicate wells were set up for every culture condition.

Library generation was performed with PCR. At the Johns Hopkins FTIC core, DNA from the cultured CD4+ T cells underwent TCR sequencing with the Oncomine TCR Beta short-read assay. The QIAamp micro DNA kit was used to extract genomic DNA from the cultured CD4+ T cells. Oncomine TCR Beta libraries from cultured CD4+ T cells were pooled using unique dual indexes and sequenced on an Illumina iSeq 100. In the paper's pipeline: Non-productive sequences were removed, and CDR3s not starting with C, not ending with F or W, or shorter than 7 amino acids were discarded. The MANAFEST web application was used to identify antigen-specific clonotypes by comparing peptide-stimulated wells against reference wells and other culture wells. For a clone to be called positive, the clone needed an FDR below 0.05, an odds ratio above 5, and a productive frequency above 0.1% in at least two of three replicate wells. A clonotype was classed as cross-reactive if the clonotype showed significant expansion both in SARS-CoV-2 spike wells and in at least one common cold coronavirus spike condition. Levenshtein distances (stringdist) and unrooted phylogenetic trees (ape) in R version 3.6.1 were used to assess CDR3 homology. TCRdb ran its own pipeline on the public reads, namely fastp trimming at Q25 and MiXCR clone calling, and kept in-frame beta chains. Every entry covers one CDR3 protein and lists the most common genes and DNA from its rows. These V and J calls rely on TCRdb rather than the paper's analysis. In all, the sample holds around 6,000 distinct CDR3 sequences, and around 66% of those were seen once. The ten largest clones represent roughly a quarter of the sample.

Material for sequencing was CD4+ T cells from blood, cultured in vitro. The sequence is built from TRBV6-1 and TRBJ1-2; 7 central bases correspond to TRBD1. This TCR was recovered from a human donor who had recovered from COVID-19. The nucleotides read TGTGCCAGCAGTAGAGACAGGGACTATGGCTACACCTTC. Its protein reads: CASSRDRDYGYTF.